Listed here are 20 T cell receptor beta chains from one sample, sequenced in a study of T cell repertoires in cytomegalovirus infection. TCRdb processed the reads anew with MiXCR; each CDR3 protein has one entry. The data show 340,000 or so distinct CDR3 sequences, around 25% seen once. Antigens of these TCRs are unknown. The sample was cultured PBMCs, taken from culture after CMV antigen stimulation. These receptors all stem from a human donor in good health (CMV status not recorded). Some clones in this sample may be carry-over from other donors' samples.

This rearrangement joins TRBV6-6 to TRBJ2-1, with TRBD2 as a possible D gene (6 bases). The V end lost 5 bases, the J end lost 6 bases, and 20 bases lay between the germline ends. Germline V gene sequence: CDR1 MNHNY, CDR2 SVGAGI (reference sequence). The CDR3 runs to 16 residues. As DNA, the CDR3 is TGTGCCAGCAGTACGAAAGGGGAGTTTAGCGGCAATGAGCAGTTCTTC. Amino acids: CASSTKGEFSGNEQFF.

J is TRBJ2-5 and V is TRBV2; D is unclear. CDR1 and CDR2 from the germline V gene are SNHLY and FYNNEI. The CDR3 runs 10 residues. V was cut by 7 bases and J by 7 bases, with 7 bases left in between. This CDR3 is CASNSGTQYF. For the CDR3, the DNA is TGTGCCAGCAATTCCGGGACCCAGTACTTC.

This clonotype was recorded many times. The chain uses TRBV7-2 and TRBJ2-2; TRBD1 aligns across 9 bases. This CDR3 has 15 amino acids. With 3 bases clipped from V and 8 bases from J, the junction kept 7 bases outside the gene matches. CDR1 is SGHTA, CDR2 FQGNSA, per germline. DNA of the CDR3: TGTGCCAGCAGCTTTTTAGGACAGGGGCGGGGGGAGCTGTTTTTT. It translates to CASSFLGQGRGELFF.

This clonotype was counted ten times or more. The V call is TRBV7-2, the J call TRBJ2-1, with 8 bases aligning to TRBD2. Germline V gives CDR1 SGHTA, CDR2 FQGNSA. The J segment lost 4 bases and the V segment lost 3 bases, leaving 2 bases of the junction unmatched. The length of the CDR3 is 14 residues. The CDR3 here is CASSLGGGYNEQFF. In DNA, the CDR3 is TGTGCCAGCAGCTTGGGCGGGGGGTACAATGAGCAGTTCTTC.

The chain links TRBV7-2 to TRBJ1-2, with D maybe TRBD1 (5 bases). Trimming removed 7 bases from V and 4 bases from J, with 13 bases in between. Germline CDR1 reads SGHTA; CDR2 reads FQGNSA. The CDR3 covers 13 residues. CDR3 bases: TGTGCCAGCACCCCCGGGGCGCCCTATGGCTACACCTTC. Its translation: CASTPGAPYGYTF.

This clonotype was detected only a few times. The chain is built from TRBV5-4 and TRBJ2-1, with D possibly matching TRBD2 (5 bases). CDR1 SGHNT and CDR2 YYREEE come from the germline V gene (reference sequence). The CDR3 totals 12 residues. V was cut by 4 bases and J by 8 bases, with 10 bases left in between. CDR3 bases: TGTGCCAGCAGCCCCGGGGTCGATGAGCAGTTCTTC. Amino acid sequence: CASSPGVDEQFF. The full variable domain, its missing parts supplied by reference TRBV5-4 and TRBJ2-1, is ETGVTQSPTHLIKTRGQQVTLRCSSQSGHNTVSWYQQALGQGPQFIFQYYREEENGRGNFPPRFSGLQFPNYSSELNVNALELDDSALYLCASSPGVDEQFFGPGTRLTVL.

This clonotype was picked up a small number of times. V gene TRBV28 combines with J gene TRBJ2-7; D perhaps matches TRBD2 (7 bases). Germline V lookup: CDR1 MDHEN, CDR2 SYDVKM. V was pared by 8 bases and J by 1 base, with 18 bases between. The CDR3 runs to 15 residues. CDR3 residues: CASGAGGRGSYEQYF. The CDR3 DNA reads TGTGCCAGCGGCGCCGGGGGGCGGGGGTCCTACGAGCAGTACTTC.

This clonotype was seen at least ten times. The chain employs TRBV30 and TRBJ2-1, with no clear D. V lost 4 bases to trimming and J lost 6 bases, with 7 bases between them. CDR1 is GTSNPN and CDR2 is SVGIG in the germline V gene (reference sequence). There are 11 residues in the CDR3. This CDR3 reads CAWKGSNEQFF. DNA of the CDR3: TGTGCCTGGAAGGGCAGCAATGAGCAGTTCTTC.

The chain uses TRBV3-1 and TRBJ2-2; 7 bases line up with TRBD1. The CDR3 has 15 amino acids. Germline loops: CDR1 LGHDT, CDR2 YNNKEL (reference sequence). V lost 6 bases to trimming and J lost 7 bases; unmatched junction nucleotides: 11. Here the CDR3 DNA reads TGTGCCAGCAGTGACTCGGACAGGTACAACGGGGAGCTGTTTTTT. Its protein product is CASSDSDRYNGELFF.

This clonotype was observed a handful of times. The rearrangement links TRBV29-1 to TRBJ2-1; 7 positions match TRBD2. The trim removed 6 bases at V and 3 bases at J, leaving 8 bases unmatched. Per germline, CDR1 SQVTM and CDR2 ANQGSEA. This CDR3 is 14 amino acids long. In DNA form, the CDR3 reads TGCAGCGTGTCATACCGGGACTACTACAATGAGCAGTTCTTC. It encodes CSVSYRDYYNEQFF.

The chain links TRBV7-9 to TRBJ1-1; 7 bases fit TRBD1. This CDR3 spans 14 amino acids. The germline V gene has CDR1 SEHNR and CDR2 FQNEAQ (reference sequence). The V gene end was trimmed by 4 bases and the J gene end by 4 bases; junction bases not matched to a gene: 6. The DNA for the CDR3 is TGTGCCAGCAGCTGGGACAGAAGGGGCACTGAAGCTTTCTTT. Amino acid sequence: CASSWDRRGTEAFF.

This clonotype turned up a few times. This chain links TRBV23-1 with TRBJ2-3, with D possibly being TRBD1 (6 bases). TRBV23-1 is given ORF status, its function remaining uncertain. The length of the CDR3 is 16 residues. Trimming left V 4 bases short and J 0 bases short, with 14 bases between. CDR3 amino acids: CASSPPTGPSTDTQYF. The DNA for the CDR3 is TGCGCCAGCAGTCCCCCGACAGGTCCCAGCACAGATACGCAGTATTTT.

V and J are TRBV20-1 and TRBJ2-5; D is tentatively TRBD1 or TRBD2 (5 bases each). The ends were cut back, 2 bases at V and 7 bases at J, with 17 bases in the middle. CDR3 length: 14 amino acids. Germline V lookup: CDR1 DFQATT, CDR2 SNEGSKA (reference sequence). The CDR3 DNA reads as TGCAGTGCTAGAAGAACCGGGACCCCAGGGACCCAGTACTTC. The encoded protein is CSARRTGTPGTQYF.

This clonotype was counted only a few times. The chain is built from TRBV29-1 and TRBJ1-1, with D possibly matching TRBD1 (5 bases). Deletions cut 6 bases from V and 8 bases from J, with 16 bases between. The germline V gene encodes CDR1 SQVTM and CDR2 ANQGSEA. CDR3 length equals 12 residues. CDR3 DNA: TGCAGCGTCCAGACCGACAGTTCAGAAGCTTTCTTT. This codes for CSVQTDSSEAFF.

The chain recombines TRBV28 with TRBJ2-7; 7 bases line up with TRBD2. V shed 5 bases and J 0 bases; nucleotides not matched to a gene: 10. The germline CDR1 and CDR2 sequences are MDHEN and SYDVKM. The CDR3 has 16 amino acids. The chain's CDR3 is CASSPQASGSSYEQYF. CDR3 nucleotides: TGTGCCAGCAGTCCCCAGGCTAGCGGTAGCTCCTACGAGCAGTACTTC.

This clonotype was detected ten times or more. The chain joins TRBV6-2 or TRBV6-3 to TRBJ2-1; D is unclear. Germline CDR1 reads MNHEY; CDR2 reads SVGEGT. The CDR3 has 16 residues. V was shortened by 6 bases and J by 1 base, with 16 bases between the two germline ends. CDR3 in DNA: TGTGCCAGCAGCCAGACCCCTTTGGGGTCCTACAATGAGCAGTTCTTC. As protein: CASSQTPLGSYNEQFF.

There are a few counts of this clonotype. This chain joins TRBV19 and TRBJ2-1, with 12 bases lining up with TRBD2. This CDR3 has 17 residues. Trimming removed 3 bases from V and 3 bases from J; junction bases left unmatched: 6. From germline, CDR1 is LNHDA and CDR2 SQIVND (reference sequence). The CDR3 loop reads CASSIGLAGPRYNEQFF. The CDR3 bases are TGTGCCAGTAGTATCGGACTAGCGGGACCTCGCTACAATGAGCAGTTCTTC. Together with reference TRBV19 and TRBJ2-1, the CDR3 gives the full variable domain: DGGITQSPKYLFRKEGQNVTLSCEQNLNHDAMYWYRQDPGQGLRLIYYSQIVNDFQKGDIAEGYSVSREKKESFPLTVTSAQKNPTAFYLCASSIGLAGPRYNEQFFGPGTRLTVL.

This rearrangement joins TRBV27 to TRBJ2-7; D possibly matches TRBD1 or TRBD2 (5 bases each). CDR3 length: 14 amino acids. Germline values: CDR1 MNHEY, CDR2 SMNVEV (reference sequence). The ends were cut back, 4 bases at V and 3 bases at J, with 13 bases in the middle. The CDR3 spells CASSSGAQHYEQYF. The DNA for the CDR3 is TGTGCCAGCAGTTCCGGGGCCCAACACTACGAGCAGTACTTC.

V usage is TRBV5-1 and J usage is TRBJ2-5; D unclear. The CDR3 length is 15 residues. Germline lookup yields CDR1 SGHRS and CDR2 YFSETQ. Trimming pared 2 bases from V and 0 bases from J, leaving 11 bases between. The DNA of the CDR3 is TGCGCCAGCAGCTTAACCCCTAAAAACCAAGAGACCCAGTACTTC. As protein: CASSLTPKNQETQYF.

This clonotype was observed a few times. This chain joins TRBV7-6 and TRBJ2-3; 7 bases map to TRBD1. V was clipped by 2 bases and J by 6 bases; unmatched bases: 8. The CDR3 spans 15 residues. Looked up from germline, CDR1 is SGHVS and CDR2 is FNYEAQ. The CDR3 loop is CASSLWTGRGDTQYF. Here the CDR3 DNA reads TGTGCCAGCAGCTTATGGACAGGACGAGGGGATACGCAGTATTTT.